The rows below give T cell receptor beta chains drawn from one sample of a study of T cell responses to AZD1222 COVID-19 vaccine. The protocol was immunoSEQ multiplex PCR, while the TCRdb copy is restricted to in-frame clones and leaves out a portion. The data contain about 140,000 clones, approximately 93% of them singletons. The sequences come from peripheral blood, collected on day 0 of MenACWY control vaccination. The receptors stem from an adult in good health. The CDR3 runs from the conserved cysteine through the conserved F or W. Fields, in order: J gene, V gene, CDR3 protein.

TRBJ2-7 TRBV5-1 CASSSTGGSYEQYF
TRBJ1-1 TRBV9 CASSVGQAMNTEAFF
TRBJ2-7 TRBV6-6 CASSYRDTYYEQYF
TRBJ2-7 TRBV6-5 CASTRGAHEQYF
TRBJ2-7 TRBV6-2/TRBV6-3 CASTPGWGPKSYEQYF
TRBJ2-5 TRBV27 CASSLYREKRETQYF
TRBJ1-4 TRBV4-1 CASSQPLDRGNEKLFF
TRBJ1-4 TRBV7-9 CASSLGWGPNEKLFF
TRBJ2-1 TRBV19 CASSTLGQELWYNEQFF
TRBJ2-5 TRBV5-1 CASRQTSQETQYF
TRBJ1-2 TRBV7-9 CASGGDYGYTF
TRBJ1-1 TRBV18 CASARGRMNTEAFF
TRBJ1-4 TRBV2 CASSPGQGRFGGEKLFF
TRBJ1-1 TRBV14 CASSETNTEAFF
TRBJ1-6 TRBV27 CASSFQNRGFPLHF
TRBJ2-5 TRBV28 CASSLGVAVQETQYF
TRBJ2-4 TRBV6-2/TRBV6-3 CASSYLVAGELRVAKNIQYF
TRBJ2-1 TRBV5-5 CASSLAWRETYNEQFF
TRBJ1-5 TRBV19 CASSPAGTRRGQPQHF
TRBJ1-6 TRBV7-3 CASSLGRGTEDNSPLHF
TRBJ2-3 TRBV7-2 CASSFPGASTDTQYF
TRBJ1-1 TRBV7-2 CASSPATGRNTEAFF
TRBJ1-1 TRBV6-5 CASSYSRVSHAFF
TRBJ2-2 TRBV3-1/TRBV3-2 CASSHPRDRAITGELFF
TRBJ1-5 TRBV7-9 CASSAAHQPQHF
TRBJ2-1 TRBV9 CASSIGFSYNEQFF
TRBJ2-7 TRBV7-2 CASSLMAPYEQYF
TRBJ2-2 TRBV11-3 CASSPRAGELFF
TRBJ1-2 TRBV6-1 CASSELYRGRIGTF